The clone carrying this T cell receptor (beta chain) was counted only a few times. The data belong to a study of blood T cells in healthy people across ages. With V trimmed by 7 bases and J by 1 base, 14 bases remained unmatched. Germline V gene sequence: CDR1 MNHEY, CDR2 SVGEGT. The CDR3 consists of 17 residues. For the second PCR, which ran for about 6 to 11 cycles, a sample-barcoded 5' primer and a J-beta primer mix were used. Through a template-switch adaptor with 12 random nucleotides, each cDNA molecule received a tag. In TCRdb, the 5' RACE reads were re-called with MiXCR into one record per CDR3 protein. Among 800,000 to 950,000 distinct CDR3 sequences listed, 25% to 30% were seen once. Another study also made use of these data, one on T cells of mothers and their children.

This clonotype was obtained from a woman between 35 and 50 years old in good health. The sequencing input was blood. The chain carries TRBV6-2 or TRBV6-3 and TRBJ2-7; 9 bases are a match to TRBD1. CDR3 nucleotides: TGTGCCAGCACACCATTGCCGGGACAGGGAAGGTCCTACGAGCAGTACTTC. Its translation: CASTPLPGQGRSYEQYF.